The 26 T cell receptor beta chains reported below all come from one sample, sequenced in a study of T cell repertoires in cytomegalovirus infection. TCRdb analysed the reads with MiXCR anew, one entry per CDR3 protein. This sample has fewer than 130,000 distinct CDR3 sequences, with roughly 41% found just once. These TCRs are of unknown antigen specificity. The sequencing here drew on CD8+ T cells from cultured PBMCs, taken from culture after CMV antigen stimulation. The receptors originated from a human donor in good health (CMV status not recorded). Some clones in this sample may be carry-over from other donors' samples.

The chain combines TRBV20-1 with TRBJ1-6; D perhaps matches TRBD1 (5 bases). Germline V gene lookup returns CDR1 DFQATT and CDR2 SNEGSKA (reference sequence). The CDR3 extends over 15 amino acids. The V end lost 3 bases, the J end lost 5 bases, and 14 bases lay between the germline ends. The CDR3 sequence: CSASDSVLNNSPLHF. The CDR3 DNA reads as TGCAGTGCTAGTGACAGCGTCCTGAATAATTCACCCCTCCACTTT.

This clonotype was seen a few times. This chain links TRBV28 with TRBJ2-2; D is unclear. The ends were cut back, 3 bases at V and 5 bases at J, with 7 bases in the middle. The CDR3 is 13 amino acids. Germline loops: CDR1 MDHEN, CDR2 SYDVKM. CDR3: CASSFRKTGELFF. In nucleotides, the CDR3 is TGTGCCAGCAGTTTCCGGAAGACCGGGGAGCTGTTTTTT.

The chain couples TRBV12-3 or TRBV12-4 to TRBJ2-1; D call uncertain. Trimming stripped 1 base from V and 6 bases from J, with 10 bases between. This CDR3 has 14 residues. The chain's CDR3 is CASSLGVGSNEQFF. The CDR3 coding sequence is TGTGCCAGCAGTTTAGGTGTGGGGTCCAATGAGCAGTTCTTC.

This chain joins TRBV19 and TRBJ1-2, with 8 bases identical to TRBD1. Losses at the gene ends were 4 bases for V and 4 bases for J; bases not matched to a gene: 8. Germline V gene sequence: CDR1 LNHDA, CDR2 SQIVND (reference sequence). The CDR3 length is 15 residues. CDR3 sequence (DNA): TGTGCCAGTAGTACCCGGGCAGGGGGCCCCTATGGCTACACCTTC. It specifies CASSTRAGGPYGYTF.

The table lists this clonotype with a few counts. This chain joins TRBV7-2 and TRBJ1-1; 7 nucleotides match TRBD1. In germline, CDR1 is SGHTA, CDR2 FQGNSA. The junction had 5 bases not matched to a gene; V was cut back by 2 bases and J by 2 bases. CDR3 length: 15 residues. The CDR3 sequence is CASSLSRQGNTEAFF. CDR3 DNA sequence: TGTGCCAGCAGCTTATCCCGACAGGGCAACACTGAAGCTTTCTTT.

The chain couples TRBV19 to TRBJ1-1; possibly TRBD1 for D (5 bases). Trimming left V 8 bases short and J 1 base short, with 14 bases between. The germline gives CDR1 LNHDA, CDR2 SQIVND (reference sequence). This CDR3 has 14 amino acids. CDR3 nucleotides: TGTGCCAGTCGGCGGGGCGGCCCGAACACTGAAGCTTTCTTT. Encoded protein: CASRRGGPNTEAFF.

This clonotype was observed a few times. This chain joins TRBV7-8 and TRBJ1-1, with no clear D. Per germline, CDR1 SGHVS and CDR2 FQNEAQ. This CDR3 region has 14 residues. The ends were cut back, 4 bases at V and 4 bases at J, with 13 bases in the middle. The CDR3 sequence is CASSSGAGRTEAFF. The CDR3 nucleotides are TGTGCCAGCAGCTCGGGCGCAGGTCGCACTGAAGCTTTCTTT. Drawing the rest from reference TRBV7-8 and TRBJ1-1, the complete variable domain is GAGVSQSPRYKVAKRGQDVALRCDPISGHVSLFWYQQALGQGPEFLTYFQNEAQLDKSGLPSDRFFAERPEGSVSTLKIQRTQQEDSAVYLCASSSGAGRTEAFFGQGTRLTVV.

The chain carries TRBV13 and TRBJ2-2, with unresolved D. V was pared by 0 bases and J by 3 bases, with 2 bases between. Per the germline V gene, CDR1 is PRHDT and CDR2 is FYEKMQ (reference sequence). The CDR3 runs 13 residues. DNA for the CDR3: TGTGCCAGCAGCTTAGGTTACACCGGGGAGCTGTTTTTT. Encoded protein: CASSLGYTGELFF.

V gene TRBV6-1 combines with J gene TRBJ2-7; a possible D gene is TRBD1 (5 bases). The CDR3 spans 15 residues. V was clipped by 11 bases and J by 0 bases, with 20 bases between them. Germline CDR1 is MNHNS and CDR2 is SASEGT. The CDR3 is CAGATSQGSSYEQYF. The CDR3 bases are TGTGCCGGGGCCACCTCTCAGGGTAGCTCCTACGAGCAGTACTTC.

This clonotype was recorded a few times. The rearrangement joins TRBV28 to TRBJ2-3, with D perhaps TRBD1 (6 bases). Germline-derived CDR1 and CDR2 are MDHEN and SYDVKM. V lost 1 base, J lost 2 bases, and 16 bases lay in between. The CDR3 is 17 residues long. This CDR3 is CASSLYSGAASTDTQYF. In nucleotides, the CDR3 is TGTGCCAGCAGTTTATATTCAGGGGCGGCCTCCACAGATACGCAGTATTTT.

The chain is built from TRBV2 and TRBJ1-1, with a tentative D call TRBD1 (5 bases). There are 15 residues in the CDR3. The germline CDR1 and CDR2 sequences are SNHLY and FYNNEI. V was shortened by 5 bases and J by 2 bases, with 15 bases between the two germline ends. CDR3 protein: CASSSTPGFNTEAFF. The CDR3, as DNA: TGTGCCAGCAGTTCAACTCCAGGGTTCAACACTGAAGCTTTCTTT.

The CDR3 is CASSIWASSNQPQHF. In nucleotides, the CDR3 is TGTGCCAGTAGTATTTGGGCCAGCAGCAATCAGCCCCAGCATTTT. The genes are TRBV19 and TRBJ1-5; D ambiguous. Deletions cut 3 bases from V and 1 base from J, with 10 bases between. CDR1 is LNHDA, CDR2 SQIVND, per germline (reference sequence). This CDR3 comprises 15 residues. The full variable domain, in which reference TRBV19 and TRBJ1-5 provide the parts outside the CDR3, is DGGITQSPKYLFRKEGQNVTLSCEQNLNHDAMYWYRQDPGQGLRLIYYSQIVNDFQKGDIAEGYSVSREKKESFPLTVTSAQKNPTAFYLCASSIWASSNQPQHFGDGTRLSIL.

The chain carries TRBV6-4 and TRBJ2-2, with 7 bases that match TRBD2. Germline loops: CDR1 MRHNA, CDR2 SNTAGT. The CDR3 is made up of 15 amino acids. Germline trimming cut 3 bases from V and 4 bases from J; bases unmatched to any gene: 5. CDR3 coding DNA: TGTGCCAGCAGTGAGGGAGGGCTAGGCACCGGGGAGCTGTTTTTT. It specifies CASSEGGLGTGELFF.

This chain links TRBV28 with TRBJ2-5; TRBD1 aligns across 11 bases. The junction had 14 bases not matched to a gene; V was cut back by 6 bases and J by 2 bases. The V gene's germline CDR1 is MDHEN and CDR2 SYDVKM. The CDR3 has 18 amino acids. Here the CDR3 reads CASRANGQGARLQETQYF. DNA for the CDR3: TGTGCCAGCAGGGCAAACGGACAGGGGGCTCGGTTACAAGAGACCCAGTACTTC.

The gene calls are TRBV27 and TRBJ2-2; TRBD1 matches at 9 bases. Germline V gene sequence: CDR1 MNHEY, CDR2 SMNVEV (reference sequence). The CDR3 is 14 amino acids. The trim removed 6 bases at V and 8 bases at J, leaving 7 bases unmatched. The CDR3 here is CASSPGQGFGELFF. The CDR3 DNA follows: TGTGCCAGCAGCCCGGGACAGGGTTTTGGGGAGCTGTTTTTT.

In this sample, this clonotype turned up a few times. The rearrangement links TRBV19 to TRBJ1-1; D gene uncertain. Deletions cut 0 bases from V and 3 bases from J, with 17 bases between. This CDR3 spans 17 amino acids. The V gene's germline CDR1 is LNHDA and CDR2 SQIVND (reference sequence). CDR3 amino acids: CASSIDQIAGSDTEAFF. CDR3 in DNA: TGTGCCAGTAGTATAGATCAGATCGCGGGATCAGACACTGAAGCTTTCTTT.

V usage is TRBV27 and J usage is TRBJ2-7, with D possibly TRBD1 on 6 matching bases. Germline values: CDR1 MNHEY, CDR2 SMNVEV (reference sequence). V was pared by 5 bases and J by 4 bases, with 12 bases between. The CDR3 is 13 amino acids. In DNA, the CDR3 is TGTGCCAGCAGTCCAGGACAGAGTTACGAGCAGTACTTC. Translated, it gives CASSPGQSYEQYF.

This sequence joins TRBV6-5 and TRBJ1-2; D not certain. The CDR3 has 14 amino acids. V was cut by 3 bases and J by 0 bases, with 8 bases left in between. CDR1 is MNHEY and CDR2 is SVGAGI in the germline V gene. DNA of the CDR3: TGTGCCAGCAGTTATGGCGTAGCTAACTATGGCTACACCTTC. Encoded protein: CASSYGVANYGYTF.

This clonotype was picked up a small number of times. This chain links TRBV14 with TRBJ2-5; D might be TRBD1 or TRBD2, each matching 6 bases. CDR3 length: 14 amino acids. The V gene lost 3 bases and the J gene lost 4 bases, with 12 bases spanning the gap. The germline gives CDR1 SGHDN, CDR2 FVKESK. CDR3 sequence: CASSHGGGGETQYF. CDR3 sequence (DNA): TGTGCCAGCAGCCATGGAGGGGGAGGAGAGACCCAGTACTTC.

The V call is TRBV6-6, the J call TRBJ1-1; D gene unclear. There are 15 residues in the CDR3. Germline CDR1 is MNHNY and CDR2 is SVGAGI (reference sequence). With 5 bases removed from V and 5 bases from J, the gap between germline ends came to 18 bases. DNA of the CDR3: TGTGCCAGCAGTATCGACGGGAGCCGGGGAACTGAAGCTTTCTTT. Its translation is CASSIDGSRGTEAFF.

This clonotype appeared a few times. The gene calls are TRBV18 and TRBJ2-6; 9 nucleotides line up with TRBD2. The CDR3 spans 18 residues. Germline V lookup: CDR1 KGHSH, CDR2 LQKENI. The V segment lost 3 bases and the J segment 4 bases; nucleotides outside the gene matches: 10. Written as DNA, the CDR3 is TGTGCCAGCTCACCGCGGCGGGGGGGCTCTGGAGGGGCCAACGTCCTGACTTTC. This sequence encodes CASSPRRGGSGGANVLTF.

This clonotype came up a few times. The genes are TRBV7-2 and TRBJ2-1, with 8 bases identical to TRBD2. This CDR3 spans 13 amino acids. Germline CDR1 reads SGHTA; CDR2 reads FQGNSA. The V gene end was trimmed by 5 bases and the J gene end by 4 bases; junction bases not matched to a gene: 1. The DNA of the CDR3 is TGTGCCAGCAGCGCGGGGGGTTACAATGAGCAGTTCTTC. It encodes CASSAGGYNEQFF.

J is TRBJ2-1 and V is TRBV7-6, with TRBD2 identical over 7 bases. The trim removed 6 bases at V and 2 bases at J, leaving 7 bases unmatched. The CDR3 is 15 amino acids. The germline gives CDR1 SGHVS, CDR2 FNYEAQ. The CDR3 reads CASSKETSPYNEQFF. DNA of the CDR3: TGTGCCAGCAGTAAAGAGACTAGCCCCTACAATGAGCAGTTCTTC.

This clonotype has just a few counts. The chain is built from TRBV20-1 and TRBJ2-1, with 7 positions matching TRBD2. CDR3 length equals 14 residues. Trimming took 4 bases from V and 5 from J; bases not matched to a gene: 8. Germline V lookup: CDR1 DFQATT, CDR2 SNEGSKA (reference sequence). The CDR3 DNA sequence: TGCAGTGCTATCAGCGGGGAGGGGAACAATGAGCAGTTCTTC. Translated, it gives CSAISGEGNNEQFF.

This clonotype has a count of ten or more. V and J are TRBV7-9 and TRBJ1-1; D perhaps matches TRBD1 (5 bases). This CDR3 comprises 13 residues. CDR1 is SEHNR, CDR2 FQNEAQ, per germline (reference sequence). V lost 5 bases and J 6 bases, leaving 13 bases between the germline ends. This chain's CDR3 is CASSGIMGAEAFF. In nucleotides, the CDR3 is TGTGCCAGCAGCGGAATAATGGGGGCTGAAGCTTTCTTT.

This rearrangement joins TRBV2 to TRBJ2-7, with no clear D. There are 12 residues in the CDR3. From germline, CDR1 is SNHLY and CDR2 FYNNEI. Trimming removed 7 bases at V and 0 bases at J, with 7 bases between. The DNA of the CDR3 is TGTGCCAGCATCCCCGACTCCTACGAGCAGTACTTC. This encodes CASIPDSYEQYF.